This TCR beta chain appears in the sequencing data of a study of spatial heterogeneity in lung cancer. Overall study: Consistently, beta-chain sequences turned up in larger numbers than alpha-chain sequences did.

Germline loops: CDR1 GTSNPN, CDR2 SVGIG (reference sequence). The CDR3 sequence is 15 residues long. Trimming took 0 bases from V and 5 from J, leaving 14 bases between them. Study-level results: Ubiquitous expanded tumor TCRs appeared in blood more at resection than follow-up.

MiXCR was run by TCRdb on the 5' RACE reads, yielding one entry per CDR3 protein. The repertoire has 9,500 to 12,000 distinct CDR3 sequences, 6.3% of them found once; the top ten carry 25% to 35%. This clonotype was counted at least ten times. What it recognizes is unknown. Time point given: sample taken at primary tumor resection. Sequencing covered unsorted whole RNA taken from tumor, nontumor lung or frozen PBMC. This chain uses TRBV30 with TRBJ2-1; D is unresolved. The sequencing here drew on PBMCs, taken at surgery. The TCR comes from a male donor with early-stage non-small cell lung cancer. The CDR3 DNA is TGTGCCTGGAGTGTAATCGGTCCGTATAACAATGAGCAGTTCTTC. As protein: CAWSVIGPYNNEQFF.